What follows are 3 T cell receptor beta chains derived from one specimen sequenced in a study of neurological immune-mediated disorders. TCRdb called the 5' RACE reads again in MiXCR, with one record for every CDR3 protein. The repertoire holds roughly 38,000 distinct CDR3 sequences, with roughly 7.3% as singletons. Sequenced sample: PBMCs. The receptors originated from a woman in her 40s in good health.

This clonotype has a count of ten or more. The CDR3 sequence: CASSYGPSGANVLTF. The CDR3 region has the DNA TGTGCCAGCAGTTACGGTCCCTCTGGGGCCAACGTCCTGACTTTC. The rearrangement uses TRBV6-5 and TRBJ2-6; D ambiguous. The CDR3 sequence is 15 residues long. Looked up from germline, CDR1 is MNHEY and CDR2 is SVGAGI. The V end was cut by 2 bases, the J end by 0 bases, with 5 bases between.

There are many counts of this clonotype. V gene TRBV12-3 or TRBV12-4 combines with J gene TRBJ2-1; no firm D call. The V end lost 1 base, the J end lost 3 bases, and 4 bases lay between the germline ends. This CDR3 has 13 amino acids. The CDR3 DNA reads TGTGCCAGCAGTTTAGACGGCTACAATGAGCAGTTCTTC. Translation: CASSLDGYNEQFF.

This clonotype has a count of ten or more. V usage is TRBV7-3 and J usage is TRBJ1-1; the D gene is possibly TRBD1 (5 bases). The length of the CDR3 is 13 residues. V lost 5 bases, J lost 4 bases, and 11 bases lay in between. The germline V gene encodes CDR1 SGHTA and CDR2 FQGTGA. The CDR3 loop is CASSPGQGTEAFF. The CDR3 region has the DNA TGTGCCAGCAGCCCAGGGCAGGGCACTGAAGCTTTCTTT.